This TCR beta chain stems from a study of radiotherapy plus CTLA-4 blockade in lung cancer. Notes on the study in general: Increased serum interferon-beta after radiation also reportedly predicted response strongly. Researchers report tumor-derived TCR clones expanding in blood after radiotherapy plus ipilimumab.

Data came from immunoSEQ multiplex PCR; TCRdb stores just in-frame clones and leaves some out. The profile shows 45,000 to 55,000 clones, around four fifths of them singletons. On this clone: Its antigen remains unknown.

The study treated chemo-refractory metastatic non-small-cell lung cancer patients with focal radiation plus ipilimumab CTLA-4 blockade. There are 15 residues in the CDR3. Trimming took off 3 bases at V and 2 bases at J, with 14 bases between the two ends. Germline V gives CDR1 SGHRS, CDR2 YFSETQ. The rearrangement links TRBV5-1 to TRBJ1-1; TRBD1 is a possible D gene (6 bases). The input for sequencing was peripheral blood, taken from a patient treated with radiotherapy plus ipilimumab. The TCR was taken from a human donor with non-small cell lung cancer who had stable disease on radiotherapy plus ipilimumab. CDR3 sequence reads: CASSWDTRTNTEAFF. DNA of the CDR3: TGCGCCAGCAGCTGGGACACCAGGACAAACACTGAAGCTTTCTTT.